The clone carrying this TCR beta chain came up a few times. The V end lost 5 bases, the J end lost 4 bases, and 14 bases lay between the germline ends. Looked up from germline, CDR1 is SGHTA and CDR2 is FQGNSA. CDR3 length: 14 amino acids. The sample originates from a study of T cells in Graves' hyperthyroidism and ophthalmopathy. Study information: Peripheral blood was obtained at initial diagnosis, preceding any treatment.

Over 18 months, lack of ophthalmopathy progression marked Graves' hyperthyroidism as stable. It was RNA transcripts that yielded the amplified TCR beta CDR3 regions. TCR CDR3 regions were first amplified by RT-PCR with HTBI primers. TCRdb reanalysed the multiplex PCR reads using MiXCR and keeps one entry per CDR3 protein. The top ten hold more than 25% of the sample, which has 700,000 to 950,000 distinct CDR3 sequences, 35% seen once. Sequencing was done on a sample of blood. The rearrangement uses TRBV7-2 and TRBJ1-2; possibly TRBD1 for D (5 bases). The clonotype originates from a woman aged 35 to 49 with Graves' hyperthyroidism. The CDR3 DNA follows: TGTGCCAGCAGCCCCCCGGGACCGACCTATGGCTACACCTTC. Protein: CASSPPGPTYGYTF. The full variable domain, with the rest looked up from reference TRBV7-2 and TRBJ1-2, is GAGVSQSPSNKVTEKGKDVELRCDPISGHTALYWYRQSLGQGLEFLIYFQGNSAPDKSGLPSDRFSAERTGGSVSTLTIQRTQQEDSAVYLCASSPPGPTYGYTFGSGTRLTVV.